The rows below give T cell receptor beta chains drawn from one sample of a study of control samples from healthy donors and cancer patients. Measured with immunoSEQ multiplex PCR; TCRdb has only the in-frame clones, and not every one. The sample contains 70,000 to 85,000 clones, 75% to 85% of which appear only once. Sequenced input: PBMCs. The source is a man in his sixties with head and neck cancer. Each CDR3 is given with its conserved first and last residue. Each record gives: V gene, clone size, J gene, D gene, CDR3 protein, CDR3 DNA. A D gene is named only where the DNA matches it firmly. For some rows the clone size is stated as once, few or many, or as a class when expanded; others skip it.

v_gene: TRBV5-6; abundance: few; j_gene: TRBJ1-1; d_gene: -; CDR3aa: CASSGVDSPWSTEAFF; CDR3nt: TGTGCCAGCAGCGGAGTCGACAGCCCCTGGTCCACTGAAGCTTTCTTT
v_gene: TRBV10-3; abundance: -; j_gene: TRBJ2-3; d_gene: -; CDR3aa: CAISDSEVSQYF; CDR3nt: TGTGCCATCAGTGATAGCGAAGTCTCGCAGTATTTT
v_gene: TRBV28; abundance: -; j_gene: TRBJ1-1; d_gene: -; CDR3aa: CASSLVPVNTEAFF; CDR3nt: TGTGCCAGCAGTTTAGTCCCGGTGAACACTGAAGCTTTCTTT
v_gene: TRBV28; abundance: -; j_gene: TRBJ2-1; d_gene: -; CDR3aa: CASSFSLAYEQFF; CDR3nt: TGTGCCAGCAGTTTTAGTCTAGCGTATGAGCAGTTCTTC
v_gene: TRBV5-1; abundance: -; j_gene: TRBJ2-3; d_gene: -; CDR3aa: CASSLDHSTDTQYF; CDR3nt: TGCGCCAGCAGCTTGGACCATAGCACAGATACGCAGTATTTT
v_gene: TRBV14; abundance: few; j_gene: TRBJ2-3; d_gene: -; CDR3aa: CASSQMLGGTDTQYF; CDR3nt: TGTGCCAGCAGCCAGATGCTAGGGGGCACAGATACGCAGTATTTT
v_gene: TRBV7-9; abundance: -; j_gene: TRBJ2-1; d_gene: -; CDR3aa: CASSLGASEANEQFF; CDR3nt: TGTGCCAGCAGCTTAGGGGCTAGTGAGGCCAATGAGCAGTTCTTC
v_gene: TRBV4-2; abundance: -; j_gene: TRBJ2-3; d_gene: TRBD2; CDR3aa: CASSQGGLGAAGDTQYF; CDR3nt: TGTGCCAGCAGCCAGGGGGGGTTGGGAGCGGCGGGAGATACGCAGTATTTT
v_gene: TRBV19; abundance: once; j_gene: TRBJ2-7; d_gene: -; CDR3aa: CASSIVGRGLDEQYF; CDR3nt: TGTGCCAGTAGTATAGTTGGCAGAGGGTTGGACGAGCAGTACTTC
v_gene: TRBV9; abundance: -; j_gene: TRBJ2-1; d_gene: -; CDR3aa: CASSVGGTVNNEQFF; CDR3nt: TGTGCCAGCAGCGTAGGTGGAACGGTAAACAATGAGCAGTTCTTC
v_gene: TRBV6-5; abundance: -; j_gene: TRBJ1-6; d_gene: -; CDR3aa: CASSYLSRGLGSPLHF; CDR3nt: TGTGCCAGCAGTTACCTCAGTAGAGGGTTAGGGTCACCCCTCCACTTT
v_gene: TRBV6-4; abundance: -; j_gene: TRBJ2-3; d_gene: TRBD1; CDR3aa: CASGQGQSDTQYF; CDR3nt: TGTGCCAGCGGACAGGGCCAGTCAGATACGCAGTATTTT
v_gene: TRBV7-2; abundance: few; j_gene: TRBJ2-5; d_gene: -; CDR3aa: CASSLQETQYF; CDR3nt: TGTGCCAGCAGTTTACAAGAGACCCAGTACTTC
v_gene: TRBV7-9; abundance: once; j_gene: TRBJ1-2; d_gene: -; CDR3aa: CASNHSGRGGYGYTF; CDR3nt: TGTGCCAGCAACCATAGCGGCAGGGGTGGCTATGGCTACACCTTC
v_gene: TRBV11-2; abundance: -; j_gene: TRBJ2-2; d_gene: TRBD1; CDR3aa: CASSLITGTGNTGELFF; CDR3nt: TGTGCCAGCAGCTTAATAACGGGGACAGGGAACACCGGGGAGCTGTTTTTT
v_gene: TRBV27; abundance: -; j_gene: TRBJ2-1; d_gene: -; CDR3aa: CASSLWGVAYNEQFF; CDR3nt: TGTGCCAGCAGTTTATGGGGGGTTGCCTACAATGAGCAGTTCTTC